Detailed here is one T cell receptor (beta chain). Its antigen specificity is not known. Base quality data are lacking; no much larger clone is found one base away. Other DNA sequences in this specimen translate into the identical CDR3. The sample originates from a study of shared clonotypes between healthy human individuals (dated by TCRdb to the early 2020s). Study-wide context: The cohort comprised two women and three men aged 18 to 49 years. For each donor, CD4 naive and CD4 memory were each run on three plates, CD8 naive on two plates, and CD8 memory on one plate. Blood TCR repertoires of about 5 healthy adults were deeply sequenced to estimate repertoire size and the extent of clonotype sharing between individuals. To increase sequencing depth and limit assay-specific biases, different laboratories used diverse techniques to prepare libraries and sequence TCR repertoires. Each donor's leukapheresis produced roughly between about 0.9 and 9.5 billion PBMCs.

Using the deep immunoSEQ assay, multiplex PCR amplified TCR CDR3 regions from genomic DNA. For each cell subset, the extracted genomic DNA was distributed evenly across all wells of several immunoSEQ 96-well plates, and each plate served as one replicate. For sorted subsets, each replicate PCR was loaded with approximately 0.2 ug genomic DNA, equivalent to approximately 33,000 T cell genomes. The purified libraries were quantified using a Qubit 3.0 fluorometer, sized with a Bioanalyzer 2100, and then quantified again using the KAPA Library Quantification kit. Each immunoSEQ 96-well plate was sequenced on its own single-read 150-cycle Illumina NextSeq 550 flow cell. In the paper's pipeline: Because the immunoSEQ output held only junctional sequences and lacked quality scores, the filtering could not match the filtering applied to full-length reads. To assign V/J genes and CDR3, sequences were annotated against IMGT germline references using PyIR, a Python wrapper for IgBLAST v1.9. Reads with weak V/J assignments (E-value above 1e-6), missing CDR3, stop codons, out-of-frame junctions, or ambiguous translated residues were removed. V3J clonotypes were defined as sequences sharing the same inferred V gene, J gene, and CDR3 amino acid sequence. The percentage overlap between two repertoires was calculated by dividing the number of shared unique clonotypes by the size of the smaller repertoire. Richness of each repertoire was evaluated using RTK rarefaction, the Chao1 estimator, and Recon v2.1 estimates of unobserved clonotypes. Generation probabilities for all TCRbeta clonotypes obtained by the gDNA method from a few donors were computed using OLGA. TCRdb took this table from immuneACCESS and kept in-frame rearrangements with V and J called. Such tables lack part of the clones; where checked against another copy, unresolved V genes explain under half of the gap, and the rest is unexplained. V and J calls plus clone size are reproduced from that table; the DNA served to infer D and trimming. Counted in this sample were roughly 2,000,000 clones; about 95% of them appeared once. In total, the top ten clones hold 1.2% of the sample.

The CDR3, cysteine through phenylalanine, is 16 amino acids long. Just the 48-base CDR3 DNA is kept, in frame starting at base 1. The germline V gene supplies CDR1 SGDLS and CDR2 YYNGEE. Trimming accounts for 2 bases at V and 3 bases at J, while the number of junction bases matched to no gene is 3. What the authors observed across the whole study: Pairwise subsampling led to the expectation that sequencing depth would affect the degree of clonotype sharing among donors. Clonotypes shared by all four sorted-subset donors showed higher generation probabilities than non-shared clonotypes. Sampling was restricted to blood, and TCR repertoires in tissues likely differ from the TCR repertoires found in blood. Estimated clonotype richness was generally larger for naive than for memory subsets. Because the study included only a small number of donors, the genetic and exposure-history diversity represented was limited. Across several donors, approximately 4.9% of naive CD4, roughly 3.8% of naive CD8, 2% to 2.5% of memory CD4, and around 0.4% of memory CD8 clonotypes were shared. Even with the large sequencing depth, rarefaction of the sorted-subset datasets indicated that sequencing was incomplete.

CD8 naive samples consisted of CD45RO-negative cells that were positively selected for CCR7, yielding a CD45RA+CCR7+ population without TemRA cells. Healthy HIV-negative adults with no recently reported acute infections or vaccinations were included as donors. Every donor was a Caucasian adult living in Nashville, Tennessee, USA. Blood was obtained by leukapheresis, after which PBMCs were separated by Ficoll-Histopaque density gradient centrifugation and cryopreserved in liquid nitrogen vapor phase. Analytical flow cytometry was used to check the purity and quantity of each magnetically sorted T cell population. From each sorted fraction, genomic DNA was isolated and quantified by UV absorbance on a Nanodrop 2000c.

The clonotype comes from a man aged 18 to 30 in good health. Sequenced input: naive CD8+ T cells sorted from blood. The meaning of the sample's cell subset or site label: CD45RA+CCR7+. This receptor chain uses TRBV9 and TRBJ2-3, with 13 bases aligning to TRBD2. The DNA sequence is TGTGCCAGCAGCGTTGGACTAGCGGGAGCAACAGATACGCAGTATTTT. The resulting protein is CASSVGLAGATDTQYF.